The TCR beta chain described here comes from a study of cytomegalovirus exposure and HLA in healthy donors. The CDR3 runs to 18 residues. V lost 2 bases, J lost 1 base, and 17 bases lay in between. Per germline, CDR1 WNHNN and CDR2 SYGVQD (reference sequence). Concerning this clone: What it binds is unknown.

Primers for the PCR totalled 60 Vbeta and 13 Jbeta. Study processing details: Unique TCR beta chains totaled some 80 million in a later count, with around 12 million of them shared. The protocol was immunoSEQ multiplex PCR, while the TCRdb copy is restricted to in-frame clones and leaves out a portion. V and J calls and clone size come straight from that table; D and trimming were deduced from the DNA. The repertoire table contains around 210,000 clones. Study-wide findings and caveats: When the data were analyzed later, several of the most significant clusters appeared to be linked to common viral pathogens. In a later analysis, across HLA loci, associated TCR counts were highest for DRB1, lowest for HLA-C.

The sequence was collected from a woman in her twenties or thirties in good health and CMV-seropositive. This chain links TRBV10-1 with TRBJ2-2; D call uncertain. The sequenced sample consisted of PBMCs. Here the CDR3 reads CASSETPLTSLNTGELFF. DNA for the CDR3: TGCGCCAGCAGTGAGACTCCCCTAACTTCACTGAACACCGGGGAGCTGTTTTTT.